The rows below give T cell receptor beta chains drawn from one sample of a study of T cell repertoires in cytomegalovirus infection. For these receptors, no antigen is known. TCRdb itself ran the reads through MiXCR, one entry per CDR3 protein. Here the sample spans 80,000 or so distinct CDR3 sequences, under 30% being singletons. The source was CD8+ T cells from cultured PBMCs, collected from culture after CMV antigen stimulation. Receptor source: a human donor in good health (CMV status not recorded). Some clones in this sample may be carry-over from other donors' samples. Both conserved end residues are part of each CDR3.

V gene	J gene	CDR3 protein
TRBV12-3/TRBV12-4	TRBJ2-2	CASSLSRAENTGELFF
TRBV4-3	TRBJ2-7	CASSQRGRGMEQYF
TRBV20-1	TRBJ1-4	CSARRGRSEKLFF
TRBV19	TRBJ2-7	CASSIQTSGASSYEQYF
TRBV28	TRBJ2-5	CASSLPGTQYF
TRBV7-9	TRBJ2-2	CASSRTSGVGELFF
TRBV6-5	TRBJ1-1	CASSYSGTGNTEAFF
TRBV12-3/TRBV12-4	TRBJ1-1	CASSFYLLNTEAFF
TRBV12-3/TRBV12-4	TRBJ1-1	CASSYGAFGAFF
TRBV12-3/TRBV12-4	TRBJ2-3	CASSQTDTQYF
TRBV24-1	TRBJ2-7	CATSSGGAAYEQYF
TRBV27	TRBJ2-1	CASSLSSREGGEQFF
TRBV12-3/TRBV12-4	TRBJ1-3	CASSLEESSGNTIYF
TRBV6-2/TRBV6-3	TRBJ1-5	CVSSRRQGDNQPQHF
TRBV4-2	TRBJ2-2	CASSRPTGGSNTGELFF
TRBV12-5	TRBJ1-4	CASGLVDTATNEKLFF
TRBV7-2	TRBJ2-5	CASSSLAGGQKTQYF
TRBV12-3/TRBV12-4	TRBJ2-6	CASSFPGTNVLTF
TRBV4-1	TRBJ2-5	CASSPSAGGPWETQYF
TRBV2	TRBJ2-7	CASSEARQGFYHEQYF
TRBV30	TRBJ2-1	CAKGGVHGTSGYNEQFF
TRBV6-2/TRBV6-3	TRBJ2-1	CASSYVANEQFF
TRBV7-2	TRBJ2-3	CASSLETGPTDTQYF
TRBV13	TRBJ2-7	CASSLGQGVYEQYF
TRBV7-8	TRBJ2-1	CASSWGGEQFF
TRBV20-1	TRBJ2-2	CSARDRASGSVGELFF
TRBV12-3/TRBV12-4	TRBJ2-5	CASSLTRQGVETQYF
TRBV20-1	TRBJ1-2	CSARDMGTGVRGYTF
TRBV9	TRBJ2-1	CASSTSGTQNNEQFF
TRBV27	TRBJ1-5	CASSISGYSNQPQHF
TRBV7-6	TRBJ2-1	CASSSLAGGSYNEQFF
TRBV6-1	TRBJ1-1	CASSEQAAPEAFF
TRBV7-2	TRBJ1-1	CASSLGQELAFF
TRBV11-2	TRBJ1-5	CASSPGPNQPQHF
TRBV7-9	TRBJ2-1	CASSGHRGSSYNEQFF
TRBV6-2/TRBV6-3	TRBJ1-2	CASLGQGIFYGYTF
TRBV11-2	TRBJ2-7	CASSPGAARRSDPPEQYF
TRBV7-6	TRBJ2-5	CASRLAVQETQYF
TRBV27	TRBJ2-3	CASKRGTSGSTDTQYF
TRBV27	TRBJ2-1	CASSDSGTRNNEQFF
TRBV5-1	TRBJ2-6	CASSYRTAGGANVLTF
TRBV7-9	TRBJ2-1	CASSFRGNEQFF
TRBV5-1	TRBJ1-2	CASSPSGQFYGYTF
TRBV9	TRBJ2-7	CASSGGTSSYEQYF
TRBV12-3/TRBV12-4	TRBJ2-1	CASTPSLGGDEQFF
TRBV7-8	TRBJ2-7	CASSFLGTSSYEQYF